One sample yielded the 32 T cell receptor delta chains listed below, sequenced in a study of Vδ1+ human thymocytes. Notes on the study in general: Highly polyclonal TRG and TRD repertoires with Gaussian CDR3 length distributions appeared in thymus.

These TCRs' antigens remain unknown. Sequences come from RNA converted to cDNA by reverse transcription. Pooled V-gene forward primers with one constant-region reverse primer generated the CDR3 amplicons by multiplex PCR. TCRdb repeated clone calling on the multiplex PCR reads with CATT. The data contain 45,000 to 75,000 delta-chain clones, about 14% of them singletons. The source material was Vdelta1+ gamma-delta thymocytes from the thymus. This sample's subset: FACS-sorted CD3+ TCRalphabeta- TCRVdelta1+ TCRVdelta2- thymocytes. Every receptor here comes from a girl in the first two years of life who had congenital heart surgery.

This clone was counted a few times. The rearrangement joins TRDV1 to TRDJ1; 10 nucleotides agree with TRDD3. The germline CDR1 and CDR2 sequences are TSWWSYY and QGS. This CDR3 is 21 amino acids long. Trimming at V came to 0 bases and at J to 0 bases, leaving 16 bases not matched to a gene. The CDR3 DNA reads as TGTGCTCTTGGGGAACTGTCACTCCCGGGGGGATACGGCAGATACACCGATAAACTCATCTTT. Amino acid sequence: CALGELSLPGGYGRYTDKLIF.

This clone has more than one count but fewer than ten. The junction differs from germline at one of its ends, possibly a read error. The chain combines TRDV1 with TRDJ1; TRDD3 might be the D (6 bases). CDR3 length: 14 amino acids. From germline, CDR1 is TSWWSYY and CDR2 QGS. This chain's CDR3 is CALGDAQYTDKLIF. In DNA, the CDR3 is TGTGCTCTCGGGGATGCTCAGTACACCGATAAACTCATCTTT.

This chain joins TRDV2 and TRDJ1; 11 bases are shared with TRDD3. V gave up 5 bases and J gave up 8 bases; unmatched junction bases: 6. The V gene's germline CDR1 is GEAIGNYY and CDR2 EKD. The length of the CDR3 is 13 residues. The CDR3 bases are TGTGCCTGTGTCTTCTACTGGGGGATAAAACTCATCTTT. Translating gives CACVFYWGIKLIF.

The gene calls are TRDV1 and TRDJ1, with TRDD2 matching over 7 bases. Germline CDR1 and CDR2: TSWWSYY and QGS. This CDR3 spans 17 amino acids. With V trimmed by 2 bases and J by 2 bases, 11 bases remained unmatched. This CDR3 is CALGEILPFLLTDKLIF. The CDR3 bases are TGTGCTCTTGGGGAAATTCTGCCCTTCCTCCTGACCGATAAACTCATCTTT.

This clone has a handful of counts. The chain carries TRDV1 and TRDJ1, with D possibly TRDD3 on 6 matching bases. Germline CDR1 and CDR2: TSWWSYY and QGS. The CDR3 spans 26 residues. V lost 1 base to trimming and J lost 0 bases, with 42 bases between them. As DNA, the CDR3 is TGTGCTCTTGGGGAACGTCTCCGGAGTGCCAGGGTGGGGGTCCAGAGGCCCCCTCCCTACACCGATAAACTCATCTTT. Translated: CALGERLRSARVGVQRPPPYTDKLIF.

The chain combines TRDV3 with TRDJ1; 9 bases are shared with TRDD3. The CDR3 totals 17 residues. Looked up from germline, CDR1 is TVYSNPD and CDR2 is GDNSRS (reference sequence). Trimming at V came to 3 bases and at J to 6 bases, leaving 20 bases not matched to a gene. CDR3 loop: CALGITGGRTLRHKLIF. In DNA form, the CDR3 reads TGTGCCTTAGGGATTACTGGGGGACGCACCCTTCGCCATAAACTCATCTTT.

This clone was detected a few times. The rearrangement joins TRDV1 to TRDJ1; D remains ambiguous. The germline V and J ends were trimmed by 8 bases and 0 bases, with 7 bases remaining between them. The CDR3 has 12 amino acids. CDR1 TSWWSYY and CDR2 QGS come from the germline V gene. CDR3 amino acids: CALLDNTDKLIF. The CDR3, as DNA: TGTGCTCTTCTCGATAACACCGATAAACTCATCTTT.

This clone was seen more than once but under ten times. This rearrangement joins TRDV1 to TRDJ1; 7 nucleotides agree with TRDD3. Germline trimming cut 6 bases from V and 2 bases from J; bases unmatched to any gene: 6. Germline V CDR1 and CDR2: TSWWSYY, QGS. CDR3 size: 14 residues. CDR3 residues: CALGIPGDTDKLIF. CDR3 DNA: TGTGCTCTTGGTATCCCGGGGGATACCGATAAACTCATCTTT.

J is TRDJ1 and V is TRDV1; 13 bases line up with TRDD3. This CDR3 is 21 amino acids long. Unmatched junction bases numbered 18, after V lost 3 bases and J lost 2 bases. Germline lookup yields CDR1 TSWWSYY and CDR2 QGS. The CDR3: CALGDPSGTGGYERITDKLIF. In DNA, the CDR3 is TGTGCTCTTGGGGATCCTTCCGGTACTGGGGGATACGAGAGAATTACCGATAAACTCATCTTT.

This clone was picked up a small number of times. The chain recombines TRDV1 with TRDJ1; either TRDD2 or TRDD3 may supply D (5 bases each). Germline values: CDR1 TSWWSYY, CDR2 QGS. The CDR3 contains 20 residues. Trimming took off 3 bases at V and 3 bases at J, with 29 bases between the two ends. The CDR3 DNA reads TGTGCTCTTGGGGACGCCGGTCCTAGGAGGTGGGGTTCTATCGCCGATAAACTCATCTTT. The encoded protein is CALGDAGPRRWGSIADKLIF.

The V call is TRDV1, the J call TRDJ1, with 12 positions matching TRDD3. The CDR3 has 19 amino acids. CDR1 is TSWWSYY and CDR2 is QGS in the germline V gene. Trimming at V came to 0 bases and at J to 4 bases, leaving 12 bases not matched to a gene. CDR3 sequence: CALGELPWSGGYAGDKLIF. The CDR3 nucleotides read TGTGCTCTTGGGGAACTCCCCTGGTCTGGGGGATACGCGGGCGATAAACTCATCTTT.

This clone was observed a handful of times. This sequence joins TRDV1 and TRDJ1; the match to TRDD3 covers 7 bases. Germline V gives CDR1 TSWWSYY, CDR2 QGS. The J segment lost 0 bases and the V segment lost 2 bases, leaving 21 bases of the junction unmatched. The CDR3 has 21 amino acids. This CDR3 is CALGETPHLVWGWSYTDKLIF. The CDR3 bases are TGTGCTCTTGGGGAAACCCCACACCTCGTCTGGGGGTGGTCGTACACCGATAAACTCATCTTT.

By its share, this clone is medium-sized. This chain links TRDV2 with TRDJ1; no clear D. Germline lookup yields CDR1 GEAIGNYY and CDR2 EKD. Trimming removed 7 bases from V and 1 base from J, with 3 bases in between. CDR3 length: 10 amino acids. CDR3 sequence: CACFTDKLIF. The CDR3, as DNA: TGTGCCTGCTTCACCGATAAACTCATCTTT.

The V call is TRDV1, the J call TRDJ1; D not certain. The germline V and J ends were trimmed by 0 bases and 2 bases, with 22 bases remaining between them. CDR1 and CDR2 from the germline V gene are TSWWSYY and QGS. This CDR3 contains 19 residues. The chain's CDR3 is CALGELDNTPPTYTDKLIF. The CDR3 coding sequence is TGTGCTCTTGGGGAACTAGATAATACTCCTCCAACGTATACCGATAAACTCATCTTT.

Only a few counts were recorded for this clone. V is TRDV1 and J is TRDJ1; no firm D call. CDR1 TSWWSYY and CDR2 QGS come from the germline V gene. Trimming pared 0 bases from V and 0 bases from J, leaving 20 bases between. This CDR3 contains 19 residues. CDR3 DNA sequence: TGTGCTCTTGGGGAACTTCTCCGTTACCCATATCAGTACACCGATAAACTCATCTTT. Translating it yields CALGELLRYPYQYTDKLIF.

A few counts support this clone. V is TRDV1 and J is TRDJ1, with TRDD3 matching 7 bases. This CDR3 has 19 amino acids. The V gene's germline CDR1 is TSWWSYY and CDR2 QGS. V was clipped by 3 bases and J by 0 bases; unmatched bases: 16. The CDR3 bases are TGTGCTCTTGGGGAGCCATCTCGCGGGAAGGGATACCACACCGATAAACTCATCTTT. This encodes CALGEPSRGKGYHTDKLIF.

This clone was counted a few times. The genes are TRDV1 and TRDJ1; TRDD3 matches at 7 bases. The CDR3 runs 19 residues. The germline gives CDR1 TSWWSYY, CDR2 QGS. The V and J ends lost 3 bases and 0 bases, in that order; junction bases with no gene match: 16. The CDR3 DNA is TGTGCTCTTGGGGACAGAGGGACCTGGGGGTTCAAGGACACCGATAAACTCATCTTT. Translated, it gives CALGDRGTWGFKDTDKLIF.

This clone was recorded a few times. This chain joins TRDV1 and TRDJ1; possible D gene TRDD3, 5 bases. This CDR3 has 16 residues. Trimming took off 5 bases at V and 3 bases at J, with 19 bases between the two ends. Germline assignment: CDR1 TSWWSYY and CDR2 QGS. CDR3 nucleotide sequence: TGTGCTCTTGGGACCCTCAACGCTACGGGGGCCGATAAACTCATCTTT. Translated, it gives CALGTLNATGADKLIF.

The chain recombines TRDV1 with TRDJ1, with 7 bases identical to TRDD2. The CDR3 extends over 18 amino acids. V trimming: 3 bases; J trimming: 0 bases; junction bases outside the gene matches: 13. The germline V gene has CDR1 TSWWSYY and CDR2 QGS. This chain's CDR3 is CALGERFLPEGYTDKLIF. Here the CDR3 DNA reads TGTGCTCTTGGGGAGCGTTTCCTACCTGAGGGGTACACCGATAAACTCATCTTT.

This chain uses TRDV2 with TRDJ1, with unresolved D. V lost 0 bases and J lost 1, with 20 bases in between. Germline values: CDR1 GEAIGNYY, CDR2 EKD. The CDR3 covers 18 residues. CDR3 protein: CACDTGDFKTPPTDKLIF. CDR3 sequence (DNA): TGTGCCTGTGACACCGGAGACTTTAAGACTCCGCCCACCGATAAACTCATCTTT.

The rearrangement uses TRDV1 and TRDJ1; TRDD3 matches at 9 bases. Germline V lookup: CDR1 TSWWSYY, CDR2 QGS. V lost 2 bases to trimming and J lost 3 bases; unmatched junction nucleotides: 19. The CDR3 has 20 amino acids. In DNA form, the CDR3 reads TGTGCTCTTGGGGAAGGAGAAGTCCCTGTACTGGGGGACAACGCCGATAAACTCATCTTT. This translates into CALGEGEVPVLGDNADKLIF.

This clone appeared a few times. This chain links TRDV1 with TRDJ1; no clear D gene. Germline values: CDR1 TSWWSYY, CDR2 QGS. The germline V and J ends were trimmed by 2 bases and 2 bases, with 6 bases remaining between them. CDR3 length equals 13 residues. The CDR3: CALGEWRTDKLIF. The CDR3 region has the DNA TGTGCTCTTGGGGAATGGCGAACCGATAAACTCATCTTT.

Concerning this clone: One end of the junction does not line up with germline, which may come from a read error. J is TRDJ1 and V is TRDV2; TRDD3 matches 8 bases. CDR1 is GEAIGNYY and CDR2 is EKD in the germline V gene. This CDR3 spans 17 amino acids. The CDR3 is CAYDTEVGDHSSDKLIF. The CDR3 DNA reads TGTGCCTATGACACAGAGGTGGGGGATCACTCGTCCGATAAACTCATCTTT.

This clone occurred a few times. The chain is built from TRAV29/DV5 and TRDJ1, with 9 nucleotides matching TRDD2. CDR1 is NSMFDY, CDR2 ISSIKDK, per germline. This CDR3 has 24 amino acids. The trim removed 2 bases at V and 0 bases at J, leaving 32 bases unmatched. The CDR3 here is CAASEAFLHVLGTTPGGYTDKLIF. In nucleotides, the CDR3 is TGTGCAGCAAGTGAGGCCTTCCTACATGTACTGGGGACAACCCCTGGGGGGTACACCGATAAACTCATCTTT.

The chain is built from TRDV1 and TRDJ1; D is unclear. Germline-derived CDR1 and CDR2 are TSWWSYY and QGS. The CDR3 covers 16 residues. V lost 0 bases and J lost 0, with 11 bases in between. The CDR3 loop reads CALGELPHRYTDKLIF. CDR3 bases: TGTGCTCTTGGGGAACTCCCCCACCGGTACACCGATAAACTCATCTTT.

This clone has only a few counts. This rearrangement joins TRDV1 to TRDJ1; 11 bases agree with TRDD3. The CDR3 contains 22 residues. The germline V gene encodes CDR1 TSWWSYY and CDR2 QGS. Losses at the gene ends were 5 bases for V and 0 bases for J; bases not matched to a gene: 23. In DNA, the CDR3 is TGTGCTCTTGGGCGAGGTCCCACCAGAGGTACTGGGGGATATTCCCACACCGATAAACTCATCTTT. Its translation: CALGRGPTRGTGGYSHTDKLIF.

The chain recombines TRDV1 with TRDJ1, with 12 bases lining up with TRDD3. This CDR3 comprises 26 residues. Germline V gene sequence: CDR1 TSWWSYY, CDR2 QGS. Germline trimming cut 2 bases from V and 3 bases from J; bases unmatched to any gene: 34. CDR3 sequence (DNA): TGTGCTCTTGGGGAATTCCTGCCTCCCTCGGTCCCGCTTGTCTATACTGGGGGATACAGTCCCGATAAACTCATCTTT. This gives the protein CALGEFLPPSVPLVYTGGYSPDKLIF.

The chain carries TRDV1 and TRDJ1, with 11 nucleotides matching TRDD3. The CDR3 sequence is 23 residues long. Looked up from germline, CDR1 is TSWWSYY and CDR2 is QGS. Trimming took 5 bases from V and 0 from J; bases not matched to a gene: 26. This CDR3 is CALGIRPLTPTGWGIRYTDKLIF. Written as DNA, the CDR3 is TGTGCTCTTGGGATCCGCCCCCTTACGCCTACGGGTTGGGGGATACGATACACCGATAAACTCATCTTT.

This clone was recorded many times. This chain uses TRDV2 with TRDJ1, with 10 bases identical to TRDD3. Germline CDR1 and CDR2: GEAIGNYY and EKD. The V and J ends lost 1 base and 0 bases, in that order; junction bases with no gene match: 4. The CDR3 spans 16 residues. The CDR3 region has the DNA TGTGCCTGTGACACTACTGGGGGATCGTACACCGATAAACTCATCTTT. Translation gives CACDTTGGSYTDKLIF.

The rearrangement joins TRDV1 to TRDJ1; 7 bases match TRDD3. The germline gives CDR1 TSWWSYY, CDR2 QGS. The CDR3 consists of 19 residues. The V segment lost 5 bases and the J segment 0 bases; nucleotides outside the gene matches: 18. DNA of the CDR3: TGTGCTCTTGGGCCTCCCAACCCCTGGGGGCCGGGTAACACCGATAAACTCATCTTT. Translated, it gives CALGPPNPWGPGNTDKLIF.

The chain recombines TRDV1 with TRDJ1; 9 positions agree with TRDD3. Germline V gene data show CDR1 as TSWWSYY and CDR2 as QGS. The CDR3 spans 18 residues. V was clipped by 5 bases and J by 2 bases; unmatched bases: 15. The CDR3 loop is CALGPGGRHLGDTDKLIF. CDR3 nucleotides: TGTGCTCTTGGGCCCGGAGGTCGACATCTGGGGGATACCGATAAACTCATCTTT.

V is TRDV1 and J is TRDJ1, with 10 nucleotides matching TRDD3. CDR1 and CDR2 (germline): TSWWSYY, QGS. The length of the CDR3 is 18 residues. V gave up 2 bases and J gave up 7 bases; unmatched junction bases: 16. CDR3 coding DNA: TGTGCTCTTGGGGAAAGACCTCCTACGGGGGGATACGTTACTAAACTCATCTTT. It is translated as CALGERPPTGGYVTKLIF.